Listed below are T cell receptor beta chains from one sample, sequenced in a study of early T cells in non-severe SARS-CoV-2 infection. TCRdb processed the 5' RACE reads anew with MiXCR; each CDR3 protein has one entry. The sample lists fewer than 65,000 distinct CDR3 sequences; around 9.7% were seen once. The sample taken for sequencing was whole blood. Receptor source: an adult who was a healthcare worker with PCR-confirmed SARS-CoV-2 infection or an uninfected control (not recorded which). Each CDR3 is given with its conserved first and last residue.

J,V,length,CDR3
TRBJ2-6,TRBV7-3,16,CASSLSPAQAANVLTF
TRBJ1-2,TRBV9,13,CASSGQANYGYTF
TRBJ2-2,TRBV3-1,15,CASSQENQGDRELFF
TRBJ2-1,TRBV12-3/TRBV12-4,18,CASSLGVSGGFTYNEQFF
TRBJ1-2,TRBV12-3/TRBV12-4,16,CASSSGPRLANYGYTF
TRBJ1-1,TRBV6-4,13,CASSLDSGAEAFF
TRBJ2-5,TRBV4-1,19,CASSPGLSLSALYQETQYF
TRBJ1-1,TRBV5-4,15,CASSAGGESATEAFF
TRBJ2-1,TRBV30,17,CAWSVQWEGARSNEQFF
TRBJ2-3,TRBV2,15,CASTVGPRGTDTQYF
TRBJ1-1,TRBV20-1,11,CSTRSETEAFF
TRBJ1-2,TRBV12-3/TRBV12-4,12,CASTGTTQSYTF
TRBJ1-4,TRBV30,13,CAWTRDSNEKLFF
TRBJ1-3,TRBV20-1,13,CSAEDVSGNTIYF
TRBJ2-7,TRBV6-5,14,CASTPLGRVYEQYF
TRBJ1-3,TRBV12-3/TRBV12-4,13,CASSYGPGNTIYF